A single sample is the source of the 32 T cell receptor beta chains below, sequenced in a study of response to subunit inactivated influenza vaccine (dated by TCRdb to about 2018). Library creation used RT-PCR. The listed sequencing device is Illumina HiSeq 2500. Through fastp at Q25 and MiXCR, TCRdb rebuilt clones from the public reads, retaining in-frame beta chains. Each entry merges the rows of one CDR3 protein and shows their most common DNA and genes. This sample is represented by roughly 570,000 distinct CDR3 sequences; 14% of them were singletons. Roughly 11% of the sample is held by the ten biggest clonotypes. The sample consisted of PBMCs from blood, taken 11 to 12 days after vaccination. These receptors were taken from a man aged 45-65 years who received an inactivated influenza vaccine. Donor details come from another sample of the same person, matched by shared clones.

This clonotype was observed a few times. V gene TRBV6-6 combines with J gene TRBJ1-4, with 8 bases fitting TRBD1. Looked up from germline, CDR1 is MNHNY and CDR2 is SVGAGI (reference sequence). V lost 0 bases, J lost 13 bases, and 4 bases stayed unmatched. The CDR3 contains 13 residues. The CDR3 here is CASSYSGQGGLFF. CDR3 bases: TGTGCCAGCAGTTACTCCGGACAGGGAGGACTGTTTTTT.

This clonotype was seen only a few times. The chain links TRBV4-1 to TRBJ2-3; 10 nucleotides match TRBD1. Per the germline V gene, CDR1 is MGHRA and CDR2 is YSYEKL. This CDR3 spans 13 amino acids. V was clipped by 2 bases and J by 14 bases; unmatched bases: 7. The CDR3 sequence is CASSQTDRGLVYF. CDR3 in DNA: TGCGCCAGCAGCCAAACGGACAGGGGGTTGGTGTATTTT.

This clonotype showed up many times. The V call is TRBV20-1, the J call TRBJ2-7; no definite D call. V lost 2 bases and J 0 bases, leaving 11 bases between the germline ends. Germline lookup yields CDR1 DFQATT and CDR2 SNEGSKA (reference sequence). This CDR3 has 14 residues. The CDR3 protein is CSARPTRSSYEQYF. CDR3 coding DNA: TGCAGTGCTAGACCCACCCGGAGCTCCTACGAGCAGTACTTC.

This clonotype was recorded a few times. This rearrangement joins TRBV4-1 to TRBJ2-1; D perhaps matches TRBD2 (6 bases). The CDR3 consists of 16 residues. With 4 bases removed from V and 3 bases from J, the gap between germline ends came to 16 bases. Looked up from germline, CDR1 is MGHRA and CDR2 is YSYEKL. The CDR3 reads CASSLRPGTFYNEQFF. CDR3 in DNA: TGCGCCAGCAGCCTTCGTCCCGGGACTTTCTACAATGAGCAGTTCTTC.

The sample holds a few counts of this clonotype. The V call is TRBV20-1, the J call TRBJ2-7; no firm D call. The V end was cut by 0 bases, the J end by 7 bases, with 4 bases between. The CDR3 is made up of 10 amino acids. Germline CDR1 is DFQATT and CDR2 is SNEGSKA (reference sequence). In DNA form, the CDR3 reads TGCAGTGCTAGAGATAATGAGCAGTACTTC. Protein: CSARDNEQYF.

In its sample, this clonotype was seen many times. J is TRBJ2-7 and V is TRBV5-1; 11 bases are shared with TRBD1. With V trimmed by 3 bases and J by 5 bases, 4 bases remained unmatched. CDR1 SGHRS and CDR2 YFSETQ come from the germline V gene. The CDR3 loop spans 14 amino acids. CDR3 sequence reads: CASSSDRGLNEQYF. CDR3 sequence (DNA): TGCGCCAGCAGCTCGGACAGGGGGCTCAACGAGCAGTACTTC. Full variable domain (remainder filled in from reference TRBV5-1 and TRBJ2-7): KAGVTQTPRYLIKTRGQQVTLSCSPISGHRSVSWYQQTPGQGLQFLFEYFSETQRNKGNFPGRFSGRQFSNSRSEMNVSTLELGDSALYLCASSSDRGLNEQYFGPGTRLTVT.

The chain couples TRBV27 to TRBJ2-7; 12 bases are a match to TRBD1. This CDR3 region has 15 residues. The germline V gene has CDR1 MNHEY and CDR2 SMNVEV (reference sequence). The V gene end was trimmed by 0 bases and the J gene end by 6 bases; junction bases not matched to a gene: 3. CDR3 in amino acids: CASSLSGTGGSEQYF. The CDR3, as DNA: TGTGCCAGCAGTTTATCCGGGACAGGGGGCAGCGAGCAGTACTTC.

V and J are TRBV2 and TRBJ2-2, with 13 bases fitting TRBD2. CDR3 length: 15 residues. Trimming cost V 8 bases and J 8 bases; bases outside gene matches: 8. Germline values: CDR1 SNHLY, CDR2 FYNNEI. The CDR3 here is CASRGLAGNSGELFF. The CDR3 DNA reads as TGTGCCAGCCGGGGACTAGCGGGGAATTCTGGGGAGCTGTTTTTT.

The J gene is TRBJ2-5, the V gene TRBV6-5; no clear D. The CDR3 runs 13 residues. Trimming pared 0 bases from V and 6 bases from J, leaving 8 bases between. Per germline, CDR1 MNHEY and CDR2 SVGAGI. The CDR3 DNA follows: TGTGCCAGCAGTTACTCGCAGGTCCAGACCCAGTACTTC. It is translated as CASSYSQVQTQYF.

V usage is TRBV5-8 and J usage is TRBJ2-2; possible D gene TRBD2, 6 bases. Trimming cost V 1 base and J 3 bases, with 10 bases left between them. Germline lookup yields CDR1 SGHTS and CDR2 YDEGEE. The CDR3 covers 15 residues. In nucleotides, the CDR3 is TGTGCCAGCAGCTTGATGGGGACTCACACCGGGGAGCTGTTTTTT. As protein: CASSLMGTHTGELFF.

The chain combines TRBV7-8 with TRBJ2-7, with 9 positions matching TRBD2. The ends lost 0 bases at V and 3 bases at J; junction bases unmatched: 9. The CDR3 consists of 17 residues. The germline V gene encodes CDR1 SGHVS and CDR2 FQNEAQ. CDR3 in DNA: TGTGCCAGCAGCTTAGCGGGAGGTAGCGGGAGACTCTACGAGCAGTACTTC. Residues: CASSLAGGSGRLYEQYF. Drawing the rest from reference TRBV7-8 and TRBJ2-7, the complete variable domain is GAGVSQSPRYKVAKRGQDVALRCDPISGHVSLFWYQQALGQGPEFLTYFQNEAQLDKSGLPSDRFFAERPEGSVSTLKIQRTQQEDSAVYLCASSLAGGSGRLYEQYFGPGTRLTVT.

This clonotype has a handful of counts. This chain uses TRBV9 with TRBJ2-7, with 10 positions matching TRBD1. J lost 3 bases, V lost 3 bases, and 3 bases had no gene match. CDR3 length: 14 residues. CDR1 is SGDLS, CDR2 YYNGEE, per germline. Here the CDR3 reads CASSDGQGVYEQYF. DNA for the CDR3: TGTGCCAGCAGCGACGGACAGGGGGTCTACGAGCAGTACTTC. The full variable domain, rest sourced from reference TRBV9 and TRBJ2-7, is DSGVTQTPKHLITATGQRVTLRCSPRSGDLSVYWYQQSLDQGLQFLIQYYNGEERAKGNILERFSAQQFPDLHSELNLSSLELGDSALYFCASSDGQGVYEQYFGPGTRLTVT.

This clonotype was recorded a few times. The CDR3, as DNA: TGCAGTGCTAGAGTACTAGCGGGGCAATACGAGCAGTACTTC. Its protein product is CSARVLAGQYEQYF. The rearrangement joins TRBV20-1 to TRBJ2-7, with 10 bases that match TRBD2. This CDR3 is built from 14 residues. CDR1 and CDR2 (germline): DFQATT, SNEGSKA (reference sequence). V dropped 1 base and J dropped 4; count of bases not matched to a gene: 4.

This clonotype was picked up a small number of times. The V gene is TRBV20-1, the J gene TRBJ2-7; TRBD2 might be the D (5 bases). V shed 3 bases and J shed 4 bases, with 13 bases lying between them. Germline CDR1 DFQATT, CDR2 SNEGSKA (reference sequence). The CDR3 consists of 13 residues. DNA of the CDR3: TGCAGTGCTAGTCCGCAACTAGAATACGAGCAGTACTTC. Protein product: CSASPQLEYEQYF.

This rearrangement joins TRBV20-1 to TRBJ2-5; 12 bases map to TRBD2. Germline V CDR1 and CDR2: DFQATT, SNEGSKA (reference sequence). The CDR3 contains 16 residues. V shed 5 bases, J shed 5 bases, and the junction held 12 bases outside the gene matches. CDR3 region: CSASPLGLAGGETQYF. The DNA of the CDR3 is TGCAGTGCTTCCCCGTTGGGACTAGCGGGTGGGGAGACCCAGTACTTC.

A remark on this clonotype: Given a much more abundant clone one base away, this may be a read error. The V gene is TRBV29-1, the J gene TRBJ2-3; D is unresolved. Deletions cut 4 bases from V and 2 bases from J, with 10 bases between. The CDR3 is made up of 13 amino acids. Germline loops: CDR1 SQVTM, CDR2 ANQGSEA. DNA of the CDR3: TGCAGCGTTGGAGCTTGGACCACAGATACGCAGTATTTT. Amino acid sequence: CSVGAWTTDTQYF.

CDR3 nucleotide sequence: TGTGCCAGCAGTGCTAGCGGGGGGCAAATATTCACAGATACGCAGTATTTT. Translating it yields CASSASGGQIFTDTQYF. The chain couples TRBV2 to TRBJ2-3; 11 bases are a match to TRBD2. V lost 4 bases to trimming and J lost 2 bases; unmatched junction nucleotides: 8. The germline CDR1 and CDR2 sequences are SNHLY and FYNNEI. CDR3 length: 17 amino acids.

This clonotype was observed a few times. CDR3 residues: CASRTEGTGRTYEQYF. CDR3 coding DNA: TGCGCCAGCAGGACCGAGGGGACAGGGCGAACCTACGAGCAGTACTTC. The chain is built from TRBV5-1 and TRBJ2-7; 9 nucleotides align to TRBD1. V gave up 5 bases and J gave up 2 bases; unmatched junction bases: 11. Germline CDR1 is SGHRS and CDR2 is YFSETQ. CDR3 length: 16 amino acids.

The chain recombines TRBV7-8 with TRBJ2-5; TRBD2 matches 7 bases. V was pared by 3 bases and J by 1 base, with 5 bases of the junction left unmatched. The CDR3 runs to 15 residues. The germline CDR1 and CDR2 sequences are SGHVS and FQNEAQ. The DNA for the CDR3 is TGTGCCAGCAGCTTCTCTCGGGGGGTCCAAGAGACCCAGTACTTC. It specifies CASSFSRGVQETQYF.

This chain uses TRBV18 with TRBJ1-3; D is uncertain. Germline V CDR1 and CDR2: KGHSH, LQKENI. V shed 3 bases and J shed 3 bases, with 9 bases lying between them. The CDR3 extends over 14 amino acids. The CDR3 nucleotides are TGTGCCAGCTCACCGGTTACAGTTGGAAACACCATATATTTT. It is translated as CASSPVTVGNTIYF. Looking up the rest from reference TRBV18 and TRBJ1-3 gives the full variable domain: NAGVMQNPRHLVRRRGQEARLRCSPMKGHSHVYWYRQLPEEGLKFMVYLQKENIIDESGMPKERFSAEFPKEGPSILRIQQVVRGDSAAYFCASSPVTVGNTIYFGEGSWLTVV.

The gene calls are TRBV4-3 and TRBJ2-3, with 8 nucleotides matching TRBD2. In germline, CDR1 is LGHNA, CDR2 YSLEER. After removal of 1 base from V and 2 bases from J, the junction contained 8 bases not matched to a gene. This CDR3 spans 17 amino acids. For the CDR3, the DNA is TGCGCCAGCAGCCAAGCGTTTAAGCGGGGGTTCACAGATACGCAGTATTTT. This codes for CASSQAFKRGFTDTQYF.

The chain employs TRBV6-5 and TRBJ1-4, with TRBD1 as a possible D gene (5 bases). With 0 bases removed from V and 8 bases from J, the gap between germline ends came to 7 bases. In germline, CDR1 is MNHEY, CDR2 SVGAGI. The CDR3 covers 13 residues. This CDR3 reads CASSYSGREKLFF. The CDR3 DNA sequence: TGTGCCAGCAGTTACTCGGGGCGGGAAAAACTGTTTTTT.

The rearrangement joins TRBV7-6 to TRBJ1-1; 7 bases map to TRBD1. The CDR3 contains 13 residues. Trimming at V came to 3 bases and at J to 6 bases, leaving 4 bases not matched to a gene. The germline gives CDR1 SGHVS, CDR2 FNYEAQ. The CDR3 loop reads CASSFGRGAEAFF. Here the CDR3 DNA reads TGTGCCAGCAGCTTTGGCAGGGGGGCTGAAGCTTTCTTT.

There are a few counts of this clonotype. The V gene is TRBV29-1, the J gene TRBJ2-3, with TRBD2 matching 7 bases. CDR3 size: 18 residues. Trimming at V came to 2 bases and at J to 3 bases, leaving 17 bases not matched to a gene. The V gene's germline CDR1 is SQVTM and CDR2 ANQGSEA. The CDR3 DNA reads as TGCAGCGTTGAATGGGCAAGCGGGGCCATGAGGGTGACAGATACGCAGTATTTT. Translating it yields CSVEWASGAMRVTDTQYF.

This clonotype occurred many times. The rearrangement joins TRBV2 to TRBJ2-5; the match to TRBD2 covers 8 bases. After removal of 4 bases from V and 7 bases from J, the junction contained 5 bases not matched to a gene. Germline CDR1 SNHLY, CDR2 FYNNEI. This CDR3 has 13 residues. CDR3 sequence: CASSGGRGGTQYF. CDR3 DNA sequence: TGTGCCAGCAGTGGTGGTCGGGGGGGGACCCAGTACTTC.

This clonotype came up many times. V is TRBV5-1 and J is TRBJ1-5; 7 nucleotides agree with TRBD1. V gave up 4 bases and J gave up 3 bases; unmatched junction bases: 4. The germline gives CDR1 SGHRS, CDR2 YFSETQ. The CDR3 has 14 amino acids. In DNA form, the CDR3 reads TGCGCCAGCAGCCCTGGGACAGTCAATCAGCCCCAGCATTTT. It encodes CASSPGTVNQPQHF.

This rearrangement joins TRBV14 to TRBJ2-1; no clear D. V was clipped by 0 bases and J by 9 bases, with 12 bases between them. CDR1 and CDR2 (germline): SGHDN, FVKESK. The CDR3 extends over 14 amino acids. CDR3 in amino acids: CASSQDGSSGEQFF. The CDR3 nucleotides read TGTGCCAGCAGCCAAGATGGTTCTTCGGGTGAGCAGTTCTTC.

In its sample, this clonotype was seen many times. The chain employs TRBV5-1 and TRBJ2-5, with TRBD1 matching over 8 bases. The CDR3 loop spans 14 amino acids. The germline V gene has CDR1 SGHRS and CDR2 YFSETQ. V was clipped by 2 bases and J by 4 bases; unmatched bases: 4. CDR3 DNA sequence: TGCGCCAGCAGCTTATCAGGACAGGGAGAGACCCAGTACTTC. This codes for CASSLSGQGETQYF.

This clonotype was seen at least ten times. The J gene is TRBJ2-5, the V gene TRBV5-1; D unclear. The CDR3 length is 13 residues. The ends were cut back, 4 bases at V and 0 bases at J, with 7 bases in the middle. Germline V lookup: CDR1 SGHRS, CDR2 YFSETQ. CDR3 residues: CASSPEDQETQYF. The CDR3 DNA reads as TGCGCCAGCAGCCCCGAGGACCAAGAGACCCAGTACTTC.

This clonotype occurred a few times. The CDR3, as DNA: TGTGCCAGCATTTTAGACACATACAATGAGCAGTTCTTC. Protein: CASILDTYNEQFF. The rearrangement links TRBV6-5 to TRBJ2-1; D unclear. The germline V and J ends were trimmed by 7 bases and 4 bases, with 11 bases remaining between them. The germline V gene has CDR1 MNHEY and CDR2 SVGAGI. The CDR3 contains 13 residues.

This clonotype was detected only a few times. The chain combines TRBV3-1 with TRBJ1-1; 7 nucleotides match TRBD1. Per germline, CDR1 LGHDT and CDR2 YNNKEL (reference sequence). With 0 bases clipped from V and 6 bases from J, the junction kept 16 bases outside the gene matches. The CDR3 is 18 residues long. CDR3 DNA sequence: TGTGCCAGCAGCCAAGATCGGGGTATAAGACAGGGAGGCGCTGAAGCTTTCTTT. Translation: CASSQDRGIRQGGAEAFF.

This clonotype was observed a handful of times. The V gene is TRBV7-9, the J gene TRBJ1-2; D is uncertain. The V gene lost 5 bases and the J gene lost 8 bases, with 15 bases spanning the gap. This CDR3 has 13 residues. Looked up from germline, CDR1 is SEHNR and CDR2 is FQNEAQ (reference sequence). CDR3 amino acids: CASSPEFSGGYTF. The CDR3 DNA reads as TGTGCCAGCAGCCCCGAGTTCTCTGGAGGCTACACCTTC.